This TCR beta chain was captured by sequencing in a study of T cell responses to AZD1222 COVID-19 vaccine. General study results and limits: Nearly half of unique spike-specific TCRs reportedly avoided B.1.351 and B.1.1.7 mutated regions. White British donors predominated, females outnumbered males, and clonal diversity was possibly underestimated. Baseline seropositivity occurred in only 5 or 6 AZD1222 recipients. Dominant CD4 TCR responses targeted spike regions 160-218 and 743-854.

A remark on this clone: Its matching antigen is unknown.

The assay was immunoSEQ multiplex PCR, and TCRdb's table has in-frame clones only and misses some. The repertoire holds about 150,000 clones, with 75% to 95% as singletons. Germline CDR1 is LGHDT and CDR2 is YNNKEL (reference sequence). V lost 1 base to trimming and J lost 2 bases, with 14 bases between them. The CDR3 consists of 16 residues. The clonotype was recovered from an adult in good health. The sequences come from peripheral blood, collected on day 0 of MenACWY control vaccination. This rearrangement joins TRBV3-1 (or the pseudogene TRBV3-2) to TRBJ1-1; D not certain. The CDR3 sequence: CASSQVRTVYNTEAFF. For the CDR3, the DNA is TGTGCCAGCAGCCAAGTCCGAACGGTCTACAACACTGAAGCTTTCTTT.